This paragraph covers one TCR beta chain sequence. Its antigen is not known. The germline V and J ends were trimmed by 3 bases and 3 bases, with 9 bases remaining between them. Germline V gene sequence: CDR1 MDHEN, CDR2 SYDVKM. The CDR3 runs to 13 residues. Produced via immunoSEQ multiplex PCR; TCRdb's table is partial and in-frame only. The repertoire holds about 140,000 clones, with roughly 93% as singletons. The entry originates in a study of T cell responses to AZD1222 COVID-19 vaccine. Study-level findings and limits: Seropositive status at baseline applied to only six AZD1222 recipients. CD4 TCRs covered the whole spike, strongest at regions 160-218 and 743-854.

The receptor comes from an adult in good health. The sequencing here drew on peripheral blood, taken on day 0 of MenACWY control vaccination. The chain uses TRBV28 and TRBJ2-7; D may be TRBD1 (5 bases). CDR3 DNA sequence: TGTGCCAGCAGTTTCAGGGTAGGCTACGAGCAGTACTTC. Translated, it gives CASSFRVGYEQYF.